The 13 T cell receptor beta chains reported below all come from one sample, sequenced in a study of response to subunit inactivated influenza vaccine. From the RT-PCR reads, TCRdb called clonotypes with MiXCR, one entry per CDR3 protein. The table shows about 540,000 distinct CDR3 sequences, with around a quarter occurring only once. This same sample was also taken into another study, of T cells expressing NK-cell markers. That paper adds: 5'RACE template switching with UMIs generated TCR beta cDNA.

Sequenced here: CD4+ T cells sorted from PBMCs, sampled roughly 12 days after vaccination. The receptor source for this set is a man aged 45-60 years who received an inactivated influenza vaccine.

In this sample, this clonotype turned up a few times. The V gene is TRBV5-6, the J gene TRBJ2-5; the D gene is possibly TRBD2 (6 bases). This CDR3 spans 15 amino acids. V was clipped by 1 base and J by 5 bases, with 15 bases between them. Looked up from germline, CDR1 is SGHDT and CDR2 is YYEEEE. CDR3 sequence (DNA): TGTGCCAGCAGCTTGCTCGCGGGGAAGGGGGAGACCCAGTACTTC. Protein: CASSLLAGKGETQYF.

The chain joins TRBV11-2 to TRBJ2-3; 9 nucleotides agree with TRBD2. The germline V gene encodes CDR1 SGHAT and CDR2 FQNNGV. The CDR3 consists of 18 residues. J was trimmed by 4 bases and V by 0 bases; bases with no gene match: 11. The CDR3 DNA follows: TGTGCCAGCAGCTTAGATGATACTAGCGGGCCGCCCGCAGATACGCAGTATTTT. Translating gives CASSLDDTSGPPADTQYF.

The chain employs TRBV29-1 and TRBJ2-3, with D possibly TRBD1 on 6 matching bases. Germline CDR1 is SQVTM and CDR2 is ANQGSEA. The CDR3 totals 14 residues. Trimming cost V 6 bases and J 2 bases, with 15 bases left between them. In nucleotides, the CDR3 is TGCAGCGTCGGGAAAGGACAGTCCACAGATACGCAGTATTTT. Translated: CSVGKGQSTDTQYF.

V usage is TRBV6-6 and J usage is TRBJ2-7; D tentatively reads TRBD1 or TRBD2 (5 bases each). Trimming removed 7 bases at V and 6 bases at J, with 16 bases between. In germline, CDR1 is MNHNY, CDR2 SVGAGI (reference sequence). The CDR3 contains 13 residues. CDR3 sequence reads: CASNFGTKGEQYF. The DNA of the CDR3 is TGTGCCAGCAATTTTGGGACGAAAGGCGAGCAGTACTTC.

Turning to this clonotype: Possible read error: a much larger clone is one base away. The chain uses TRBV10-3 and TRBJ1-2; D is unclear. This CDR3 has 14 residues. CDR1 is ENHRY, CDR2 SYGVKD, per germline. CDR3 DNA sequence: TGTGCCATCAGTGCCTTGGATTTGGCCTATGGCTTCACCTTC. Residues: CAISALDLAYGFTF.

This chain connects TRBV28 to TRBJ2-7, with a tentative D call TRBD2 (6 bases). V was cut by 3 bases and J by 2 bases, with 23 bases left in between. Germline V gives CDR1 MDHEN, CDR2 SYDVKM. The CDR3 is 18 residues long. The chain's CDR3 is CASSFAGRAVILAYEQYF. The CDR3 region has the DNA TGTGCCAGCAGTTTTGCGGGACGGGCAGTGATATTAGCCTACGAGCAGTACTTC.

This chain uses TRBV10-3 with TRBJ1-4; 7 bases agree with TRBD1. V was clipped by 4 bases and J by 4 bases; unmatched bases: 3. The CDR3 runs 14 residues. In germline, CDR1 is ENHRY, CDR2 SYGVKD. CDR3 loop: CAISGTGYNEKLFF. In nucleotides, the CDR3 is TGTGCCATCAGTGGGACAGGATATAATGAAAAACTGTTTTTT.

This chain links TRBV4-2 with TRBJ2-5; D is undetermined. This CDR3 is built from 15 residues. Germline CDR1 reads LGHNA; CDR2 reads YNFKEQ. V was cut by 4 bases and J by 2 bases, with 14 bases left in between. The DNA of the CDR3 is TGTGCCAGCAGCCGGGTTATGGCTAGTCAAGAGACCCAGTACTTC. It translates to CASSRVMASQETQYF.

The chain links TRBV7-2 to TRBJ1-1; D may be TRBD1 (6 bases). The germline V and J ends were trimmed by 1 base and 3 bases, with 12 bases remaining between them. CDR1 SGHTA and CDR2 FQGNSA come from the germline V gene. The CDR3 runs to 15 residues. DNA for the CDR3: TGTGCCAGCAGCTTAGTACAGGGCGTAGACACTGAAGCTTTCTTT. This codes for CASSLVQGVDTEAFF. Together with reference TRBV7-2 and TRBJ1-1, the CDR3 gives the full variable domain: GAGVSQSPSNKVTEKGKDVELRCDPISGHTALYWYRQSLGQGLEFLIYFQGNSAPDKSGLPSDRFSAERTGGSVSTLTIQRTQQEDSAVYLCASSLVQGVDTEAFFGQGTRLTVV.

The rearrangement links TRBV7-9 to TRBJ2-7; D not resolved. The V gene lost 5 bases and the J gene lost 2 bases, with 10 bases spanning the gap. From germline, CDR1 is SEHNR and CDR2 FQNEAQ (reference sequence). The CDR3 spans 13 residues. Here the CDR3 reads CASSRSAAYEQYF. CDR3 bases: TGTGCCAGCAGCAGGAGTGCAGCCTACGAGCAGTACTTC.

The rearrangement joins TRBV10-3 to TRBJ2-3; D not certain. Germline V gene lookup returns CDR1 ENHRY and CDR2 SYGVKD. The CDR3 loop spans 17 amino acids. The V and J ends lost 0 bases and 2 bases respectively, with 15 bases between them. This CDR3 reads CAISESETQKFTDTQYF. For the CDR3, the DNA is TGTGCCATCAGTGAGTCTGAGACACAGAAGTTCACAGATACGCAGTATTTT.

This chain connects TRBV20-1 to TRBJ2-7, with D perhaps matching TRBD1 or TRBD2 (5 bases each). V was pared by 6 bases and J by 2 bases, with 14 bases between. Germline-derived CDR1 and CDR2 are DFQATT and SNEGSKA (reference sequence). The length of the CDR3 is 13 residues. This chain's CDR3 is CSAKRAGTYEQYF. The CDR3 nucleotides read TGCAGTGCGAAGAGGGCAGGGACCTACGAGCAGTACTTC.

This clonotype is a singleton in its sample. V usage is TRBV12-5 and J usage is TRBJ2-2, with D possibly TRBD1 on 5 matching bases. The V gene lost 6 bases and the J gene lost 0 bases, with 11 bases spanning the gap. The CDR3 sequence is 15 residues long. Per germline, CDR1 LGHNT and CDR2 FRNRAP. CDR3 nucleotide sequence: TGTGCTAGTGGCCCAGGGCCCGCGAACACCGGGGAGCTGTTTTTT. This codes for CASGPGPANTGELFF. Based on the CDR3 plus reference TRBV12-5 and TRBJ2-2, the full variable domain is DARVTQTPRHKVTEMGQEVTMRCQPILGHNTVFWYRQTMMQGLELLAYFRNRAPLDDSGMPKDRFSAEMPDATLATLKIQPSEPRDSAVYFCASGPGPANTGELFFGEGSRLTVL.